These 24 T cell receptor beta chains originate from one sample sequenced in a study of type 1 and type 2 diabetes patients. Amplification started from genomic DNA. Multiplex PCR with 30 forward and 13 reverse primers amplified the TCR beta CDR3. One entry per CDR3 protein, called by TCRdb with MiXCR from the multiplex PCR reads. This sample has 250,000 to 300,000 distinct CDR3 sequences, with 47% found just once. Sample: peripheral blood mononuclear cells (PBMCs). The receptors were sampled from a man aged 18 to 30 with type 2 diabetes.

This clonotype was seen a handful of times. This chain links TRBV7-3 with TRBJ2-1; 7 nucleotides agree with TRBD1. CDR3 length: 14 amino acids. Germline V gene sequence: CDR1 SGHTA, CDR2 FQGTGA. The V gene end was trimmed by 1 base and the J gene end by 9 bases; junction bases not matched to a gene: 6. This CDR3 reads CASSLISSGGEQFF. The CDR3, as DNA: TGTGCCAGCAGCTTAATTTCATCAGGGGGTGAGCAGTTCTTC.

The V and J genes are TRBV20-1 and TRBJ2-5, with D unclear. CDR3 length: 10 amino acids. The ends were cut back, 7 bases at V and 5 bases at J, with 8 bases in the middle. Germline CDR1 DFQATT, CDR2 SNEGSKA (reference sequence). The CDR3 coding sequence is TGCAGTGATAATCCGGAGACCCAGTACTTC. It is translated as CSDNPETQYF.

The chain couples TRBV6-5 to TRBJ1-5, with D maybe TRBD1 (5 bases). V lost 2 bases, J lost 8 bases, and 13 bases lay in between. CDR1 and CDR2 from the germline V gene are MNHEY and SVGAGI. This CDR3 contains 14 residues. CDR3: CASSYTPGGKPQHF. CDR3 nucleotides: TGTGCCAGCAGTTACACACCGGGGGGAAAGCCCCAGCATTTT.

This sequence joins TRBV28 and TRBJ1-1; D unresolved. The V end lost 8 bases, the J end lost 0 bases, and 4 bases lay between the germline ends. Germline assignment: CDR1 MDHEN and CDR2 SYDVKM. The CDR3 covers 11 residues. The CDR3 spells CASEVNTEAFF. DNA for the CDR3: TGTGCCAGCGAAGTGAACACTGAAGCTTTCTTT.

In this sample, this clonotype turned up a few times. The genes are TRBV20-1 and TRBJ2-7, with TRBD2 as a possible D gene (5 bases). The CDR3 consists of 16 residues. V was pared by 0 bases and J by 3 bases, with 18 bases between. Germline loops: CDR1 DFQATT, CDR2 SNEGSKA (reference sequence). This CDR3 reads CSARDQKRRRIYEQYF. The CDR3 DNA is TGCAGTGCTAGAGATCAGAAGCGGCGTAGAATCTACGAGCAGTACTTC.

V and J are TRBV20-1 and TRBJ1-2; tentative D call: TRBD1 (6 bases). The CDR3 totals 14 residues. Trimming pared 6 bases from V and 7 bases from J, leaving 21 bases between. Germline V lookup: CDR1 DFQATT, CDR2 SNEGSKA (reference sequence). The CDR3 bases are TGCAGTGCGAGGCGAACAGGGTCCAATATTGGCTACACCTTC. Protein: CSARRTGSNIGYTF.

In this sample, this clonotype turned up a few times. The chain recombines TRBV20-1 with TRBJ1-2; a weak D match, TRBD1 (5 bases). V was clipped by 5 bases and J by 8 bases, with 15 bases between them. Per germline, CDR1 DFQATT and CDR2 SNEGSKA (reference sequence). The CDR3 has 12 amino acids. CDR3 DNA sequence: TGCAGTGCTCTCATCGGGGGAGGCGGCTACACCTTC. This translates into CSALIGGGGYTF.

The chain carries TRBV7-9 and TRBJ1-2; D uncertain. This CDR3 is 12 amino acids long. Trimming stripped 5 bases from V and 8 bases from J, with 12 bases between. From germline, CDR1 is SEHNR and CDR2 FQNEAQ (reference sequence). Here the CDR3 reads CASSPSALGYTF. In DNA, the CDR3 is TGTGCCAGCAGCCCCTCAGCGCTGGGCTACACCTTC.

This clonotype was found a few times. V and J are TRBV6-2 or TRBV6-3 and TRBJ2-5; 7 bases align to TRBD1. The CDR3 is 14 residues long. V was clipped by 4 bases and J by 5 bases; unmatched bases: 7. The V gene's germline CDR1 is MNHEY and CDR2 SVGEGT. CDR3 in amino acids: CASSWDSPFETQYF. In DNA, the CDR3 is TGTGCCAGCAGTTGGGACAGTCCCTTCGAGACCCAGTACTTC.

The rearrangement uses TRBV20-1 and TRBJ2-7; 9 nucleotides line up with TRBD1. This CDR3 is 13 amino acids long. With V trimmed by 4 bases and J by 4 bases, 5 bases remained unmatched. Germline CDR1 is DFQATT and CDR2 is SNEGSKA (reference sequence). Here the CDR3 reads CSATPGTGYEQYF. For the CDR3, the DNA is TGCAGTGCTACCCCCGGGACAGGGTACGAGCAGTACTTC.

The chain uses TRBV6-5 and TRBJ1-2; D unresolved. This CDR3 is 15 amino acids long. CDR1 and CDR2 from the germline V gene are MNHEY and SVGAGI. V lost 5 bases and J 0 bases, leaving 13 bases between the germline ends. This chain's CDR3 is CASSESRIANYGYTF. The DNA of the CDR3 is TGTGCCAGCAGTGAATCCAGAATAGCTAACTATGGCTACACCTTC.

The chain recombines TRBV19 with TRBJ1-1; D might be TRBD1 (5 bases). The ends were cut back, 7 bases at V and 7 bases at J, with 22 bases in the middle. The CDR3 is 15 amino acids. The germline V gene has CDR1 LNHDA and CDR2 SQIVND (reference sequence). The CDR3 region is CASTPRIPRTGEAFF. The CDR3 DNA follows: TGTGCCAGTACTCCTCGAATTCCTAGAACAGGTGAAGCTTTCTTT.

The chain carries TRBV24-1 and TRBJ1-5; 7 bases are shared with TRBD1. CDR1 and CDR2 (germline): KGHDR, SFDVKD. The CDR3 is 15 residues long. Trimming cost V 5 bases and J 1 base; bases outside gene matches: 4. The CDR3 spells CATSGTGESNQPQHF. The DNA for the CDR3 is TGTGCCACCAGTGGGACAGGAGAAAGCAATCAGCCCCAGCATTTT.

As for this clonotype: At one of its ends the junction is not consistent with the germline gene, which may arise from a read error. The V gene is TRBV4-2, the J gene TRBJ2-1; TRBD2 matches at 10 bases. The CDR3 runs to 15 residues. The germline gives CDR1 LGHNA, CDR2 YNFKEQ. DNA of the CDR3: TGTGCCAGCAGCCAAGAAGGTAGCGGGAGGATTGAGCAGCTCTTC. It is translated as CASSQEGSGRIEQLF.

The chain joins TRBV6-2 or TRBV6-3 to TRBJ2-7, with TRBD1 matching 8 bases. The V and J ends lost 5 bases and 2 bases, in that order; junction bases with no gene match: 8. Germline lookup yields CDR1 MNHEY and CDR2 SVGEGT. The CDR3 length is 15 residues. CDR3 in DNA: TGTGCCAGCAGTGGGGGACAGGATACCACCTACGAGCAGTACTTC. Its translation: CASSGGQDTTYEQYF.

The chain employs TRBV9 and TRBJ2-3, with D possibly matching TRBD2 (6 bases). The CDR3 runs 17 residues. Trimming took off 0 bases at V and 2 bases at J, with 16 bases between the two ends. Looked up from germline, CDR1 is SGDLS and CDR2 is YYNGEE. CDR3 protein: CASSVGRGTGYTDTQYF. DNA for the CDR3: TGTGCCAGCAGCGTAGGGCGAGGGACTGGGTACACAGATACGCAGTATTTT.

This chain connects TRBV10-2 to TRBJ1-1, with no clear D. V lost 0 bases to trimming and J lost 2 bases, with 4 bases between them. CDR1 and CDR2 from the germline V gene are WSHSY and SAAADI. CDR3 size: 13 residues. The CDR3 sequence is CASSESRNTEAFF. The CDR3 DNA sequence: TGCGCCAGCAGTGAGTCACGTAACACTGAAGCTTTCTTT.

This clonotype was detected only once. The chain employs TRBV5-1 and TRBJ1-3; D perhaps matches TRBD1 (6 bases). CDR1 is SGHRS, CDR2 YFSETQ, per germline. V lost 4 bases to trimming and J lost 2 bases, with 16 bases between them. This CDR3 is built from 16 residues. CDR3 sequence (DNA): TGCGCCAGCAGCAGAAGCGCCAGGGGAACTGGAAACACCATATATTTT. Translation gives CASSRSARGTGNTIYF.

The chain couples TRBV28 to TRBJ2-7; D could derive from TRBD1 or TRBD2 (5 bases each). Per germline, CDR1 MDHEN and CDR2 SYDVKM. V was clipped by 5 bases and J by 8 bases, with 13 bases between them. The CDR3 runs 12 residues. In DNA form, the CDR3 reads TGTGCCAGCAGTGCAGGGACCCTCCAGCAGTACTTC. Amino acids: CASSAGTLQQYF. Combining the CDR3 with reference TRBV28 and TRBJ2-7 gives the whole variable domain DVKVTQSSRYLVKRTGEKVFLECVQDMDHENMFWYRQDPGLGLRLIYFSYDVKMKEKGDIPEGYSVSREKKERFSLILESASTNQTSMYLCASSAGTLQQYFGPGTRLTVT.

V is TRBV19 and J is TRBJ1-1; D uncertain. Germline values: CDR1 LNHDA, CDR2 SQIVND (reference sequence). The CDR3 consists of 13 residues. Trimming left V 7 bases short and J 2 bases short, with 11 bases between. The CDR3 here is CASTMSINTEAFF. DNA for the CDR3: TGTGCCAGTACGATGAGTATCAACACTGAAGCTTTCTTT.

V and J are TRBV6-2 or TRBV6-3 and TRBJ1-1; maybe TRBD1 (5 bases). The V end was cut by 2 bases, the J end by 1 base, with 5 bases between. The CDR3 runs to 13 residues. CDR1 is MNHEY, CDR2 SVGEGT, per germline. CDR3 in DNA: TGTGCCAGCAGTTACAGGGGGAACACTGAAGCTTTCTTT. This codes for CASSYRGNTEAFF.

The chain has TRBV12-5 and TRBJ1-1; D ambiguous. Germline V CDR1 and CDR2: LGHNT, FRNRAP. Trimming cost V 5 bases and J 7 bases, with 11 bases left between them. There are 12 residues in the CDR3. The CDR3 nucleotides are TGTGCTAGTGGTCTACCACCCCTTGAAGCTTTCTTT. This translates into CASGLPPLEAFF.

This clonotype appeared a few times. V usage is TRBV19 and J usage is TRBJ2-3; unclear D gene. Germline loops: CDR1 LNHDA, CDR2 SQIVND (reference sequence). V was clipped by 5 bases and J by 4 bases, with 7 bases between them. The CDR3 contains 12 residues. Here the CDR3 reads CASSGDADTQYF. CDR3 in DNA: TGTGCCAGTAGTGGTGACGCAGATACGCAGTATTTT.

This clonotype was observed a handful of times. J is TRBJ2-6 and V is TRBV7-9; 10 bases align to TRBD1. The CDR3 sequence is 19 residues long. The V gene end was trimmed by 1 base and the J gene end by 0 bases; junction bases not matched to a gene: 6. CDR1 and CDR2 from the germline V gene are SEHNR and FQNEAQ (reference sequence). In DNA form, the CDR3 reads TGTGCCAGCAGCTTAGGTCGGACAGGGGGTAGCTCTGGGGCCAACGTCCTGACTTTC. Amino acids: CASSLGRTGGSSGANVLTF.